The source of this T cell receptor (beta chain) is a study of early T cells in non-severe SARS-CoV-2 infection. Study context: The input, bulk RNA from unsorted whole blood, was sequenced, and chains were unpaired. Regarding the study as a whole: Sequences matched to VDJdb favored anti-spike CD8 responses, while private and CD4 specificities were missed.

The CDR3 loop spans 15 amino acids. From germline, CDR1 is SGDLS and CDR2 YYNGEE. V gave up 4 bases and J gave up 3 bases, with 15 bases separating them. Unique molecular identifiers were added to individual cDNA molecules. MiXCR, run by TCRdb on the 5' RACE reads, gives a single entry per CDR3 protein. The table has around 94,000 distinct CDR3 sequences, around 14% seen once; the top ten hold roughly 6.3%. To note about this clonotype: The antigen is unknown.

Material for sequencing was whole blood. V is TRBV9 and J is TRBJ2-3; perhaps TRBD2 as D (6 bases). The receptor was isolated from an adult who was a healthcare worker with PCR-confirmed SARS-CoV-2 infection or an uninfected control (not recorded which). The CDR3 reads CASSPRGWETDTQYF. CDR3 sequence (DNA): TGTGCCAGCAGCCCCCGGGGGTGGGAGACAGATACGCAGTATTTT.